This T cell receptor (beta chain) was found in a study of shared clonotypes between healthy human individuals. This clone has more than one count but fewer than ten. Profiled with immunoSEQ multiplex PCR; TCRdb holds only in-frame clones, not every one. The table has around 700,000 clones, 74% seen once; the top ten hold about 1.8%. Sequenced sample: memory CD4+ T cells sorted from blood. Indicated subset: CD45RA-negative fraction. This sequence was found in a woman aged 30 to 39 in good health.

The CDR3 region is CASSYGTGEVKTQYF. The CDR3 nucleotides are TGTGCCAGCAGTTATGGGACAGGGGAGGTTAAGACCCAGTACTTC. The V call is TRBV6-5, the J call TRBJ2-5, with 10 bases lining up with TRBD1. V trimming: 3 bases; J trimming: 6 bases; junction bases outside the gene matches: 7. Germline assignment: CDR1 MNHEY and CDR2 SVGAGI. The CDR3 is 15 amino acids.